This T cell receptor (beta chain) derives from a study of T cells in Graves' hyperthyroidism and ophthalmopathy. The TCR beta CDR3 regions underwent amplification using RNA transcripts as the source. The HTBI set primed first-round TCR CDR3 RT-PCR. Each CDR3 protein is one row after TCRdb ran MiXCR on the multiplex PCR reads. The sample has more than 500,000 distinct CDR3 sequences; around 16% are singletons. This CDR3 spans 15 amino acids. CDR1 is SGDLS and CDR2 is YYNGEE in the germline V gene. V lost 6 bases, J lost 10 bases, and 14 bases stayed unmatched. There are a few counts of this clonotype. The sample consisted of blood. The sequence was obtained from a woman aged 30 to 39 with Graves' ophthalmopathy. The chain uses TRBV9 and TRBJ2-1; 9 nucleotides match TRBD2. CDR3 amino acids: CASTGDSSGNLEQFF. CDR3 nucleotides: TGTGCCAGCACCGGGGACTCTAGCGGGAACTTGGAGCAGTTCTTC.